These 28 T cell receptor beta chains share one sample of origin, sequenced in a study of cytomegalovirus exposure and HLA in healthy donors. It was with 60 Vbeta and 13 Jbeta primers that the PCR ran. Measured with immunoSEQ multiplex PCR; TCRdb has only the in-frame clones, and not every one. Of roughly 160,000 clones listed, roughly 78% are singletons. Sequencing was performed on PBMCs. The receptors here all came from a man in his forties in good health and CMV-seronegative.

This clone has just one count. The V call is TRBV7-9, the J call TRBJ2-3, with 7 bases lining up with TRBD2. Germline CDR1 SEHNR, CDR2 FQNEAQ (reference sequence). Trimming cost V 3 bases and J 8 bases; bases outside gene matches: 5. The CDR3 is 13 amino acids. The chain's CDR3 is CASSFGPGGTQYF. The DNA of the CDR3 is TGTGCCAGCAGCTTCGGACCGGGAGGTACGCAGTATTTT.

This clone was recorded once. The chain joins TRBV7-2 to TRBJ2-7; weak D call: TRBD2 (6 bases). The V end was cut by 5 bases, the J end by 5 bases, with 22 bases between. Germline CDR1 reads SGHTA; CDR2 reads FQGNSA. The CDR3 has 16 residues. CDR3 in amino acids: CASSPHGRRDGDEQYF. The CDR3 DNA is TGTGCCAGCAGCCCCCACGGGAGAAGGGATGGAGACGAGCAGTACTTC.

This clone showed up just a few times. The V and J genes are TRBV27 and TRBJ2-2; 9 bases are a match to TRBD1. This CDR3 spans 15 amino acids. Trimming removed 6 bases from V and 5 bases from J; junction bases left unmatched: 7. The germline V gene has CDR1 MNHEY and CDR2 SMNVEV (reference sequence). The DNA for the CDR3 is TGTGCCAGCAGCTCCCGGGACAGGGAGACCGGGGAGCTGTTTTTT. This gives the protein CASSSRDRETGELFF.

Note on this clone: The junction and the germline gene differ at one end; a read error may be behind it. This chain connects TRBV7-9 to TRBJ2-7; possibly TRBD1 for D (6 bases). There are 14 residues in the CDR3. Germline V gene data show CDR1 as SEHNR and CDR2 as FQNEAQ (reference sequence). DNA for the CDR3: TGTTCCAGCAGCTTCACCGGGACATCCTACGAGCAGTACTTC. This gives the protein CSSSFTGTSYEQYF.

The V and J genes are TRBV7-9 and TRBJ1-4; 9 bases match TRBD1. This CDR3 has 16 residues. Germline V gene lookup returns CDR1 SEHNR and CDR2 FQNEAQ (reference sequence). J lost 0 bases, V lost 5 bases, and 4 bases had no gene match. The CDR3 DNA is TGTGCCAGCAGCGTAGGGGACAGGGCAACTAATGAAAAACTGTTTTTT. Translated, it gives CASSVGDRATNEKLFF.

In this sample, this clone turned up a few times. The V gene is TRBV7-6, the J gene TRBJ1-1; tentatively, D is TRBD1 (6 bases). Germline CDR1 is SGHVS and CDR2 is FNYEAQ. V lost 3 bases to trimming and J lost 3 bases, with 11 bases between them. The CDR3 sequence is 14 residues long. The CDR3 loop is CASSLGGPHTEAFF. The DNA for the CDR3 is TGTGCCAGCAGCTTGGGGGGGCCGCACACTGAAGCTTTCTTT.

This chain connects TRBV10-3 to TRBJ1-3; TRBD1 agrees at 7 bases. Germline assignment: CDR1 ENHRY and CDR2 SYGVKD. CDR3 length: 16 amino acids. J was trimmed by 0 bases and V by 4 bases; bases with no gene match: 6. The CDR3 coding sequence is TGTGCCATCAGTGTCCCGGGACAGAGCTCTGGAAACACCATATATTTT. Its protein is CAISVPGQSSGNTIYF.

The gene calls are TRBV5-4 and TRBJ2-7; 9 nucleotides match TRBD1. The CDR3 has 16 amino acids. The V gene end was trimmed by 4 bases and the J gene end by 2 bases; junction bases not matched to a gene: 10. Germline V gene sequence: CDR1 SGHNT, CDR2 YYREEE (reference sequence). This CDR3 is CASSTRDRAGPYEQYF. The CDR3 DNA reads TGTGCCAGCAGCACCCGGGACAGGGCGGGACCCTACGAGCAGTACTTC.

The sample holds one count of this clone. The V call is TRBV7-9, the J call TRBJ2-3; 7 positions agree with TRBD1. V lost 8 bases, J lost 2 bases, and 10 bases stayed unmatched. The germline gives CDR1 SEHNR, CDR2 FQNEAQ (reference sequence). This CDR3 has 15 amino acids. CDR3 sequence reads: CASCQGVLDTDTQYF. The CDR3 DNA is TGTGCCAGCTGCCAGGGGGTTTTGGACACAGATACGCAGTATTTT.

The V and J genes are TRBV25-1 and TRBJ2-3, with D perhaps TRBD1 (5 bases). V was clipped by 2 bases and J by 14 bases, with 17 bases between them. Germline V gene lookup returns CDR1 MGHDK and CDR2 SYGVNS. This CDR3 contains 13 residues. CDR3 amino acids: CASSELGLVPGYF. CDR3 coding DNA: TGTGCCAGCAGTGAACTGGGGCTGGTCCCAGGGTATTTT.

CDR3 sequence reads: CATATGAIQPQHF. CDR3 bases: TGTGCCACCGCGACAGGGGCGATTCAGCCCCAGCATTTT. V usage is TRBV28 and J usage is TRBJ1-5; 8 bases fit TRBD1. With V trimmed by 10 bases and J by 6 bases, 8 bases remained unmatched. Germline CDR1 MDHEN, CDR2 SYDVKM. The CDR3 covers 13 residues.

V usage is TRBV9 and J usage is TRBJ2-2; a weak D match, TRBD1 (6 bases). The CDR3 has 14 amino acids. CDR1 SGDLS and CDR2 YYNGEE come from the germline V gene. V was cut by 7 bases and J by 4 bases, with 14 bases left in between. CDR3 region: CASAQGPSTGELFF. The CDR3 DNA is TGTGCCAGCGCACAGGGTCCTTCCACCGGGGAGCTGTTTTTT.

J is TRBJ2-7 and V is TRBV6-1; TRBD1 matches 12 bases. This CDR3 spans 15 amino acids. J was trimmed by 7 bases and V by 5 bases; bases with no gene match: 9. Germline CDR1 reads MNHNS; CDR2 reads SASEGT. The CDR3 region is CASSPSRDRGREQYF. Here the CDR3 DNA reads TGTGCCAGCAGTCCATCCCGGGACAGGGGGCGGGAGCAGTACTTC.

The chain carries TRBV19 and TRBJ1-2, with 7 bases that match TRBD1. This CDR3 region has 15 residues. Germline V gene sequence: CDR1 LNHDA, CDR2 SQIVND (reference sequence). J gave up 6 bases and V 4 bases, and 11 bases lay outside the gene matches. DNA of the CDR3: TGTGCCAGTAGTACCACAGGGGCCCCGGGGAATGGCTACACCTTC. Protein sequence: CASSTTGAPGNGYTF. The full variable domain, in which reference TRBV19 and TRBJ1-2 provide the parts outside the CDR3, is DGGITQSPKYLFRKEGQNVTLSCEQNLNHDAMYWYRQDPGQGLRLIYYSQIVNDFQKGDIAEGYSVSREKKESFPLTVTSAQKNPTAFYLCASSTTGAPGNGYTFGSGTRLTVV.

The CDR3 protein is CSVDGSPDTQYF. CDR3 bases: TGCAGCGTTGACGGGAGCCCAGATACGCAGTATTTT. The rearrangement links TRBV29-1 to TRBJ2-3; perhaps TRBD2 as D (6 bases). Deletions cut 3 bases from V and 4 bases from J, with 8 bases between. The CDR3 extends over 12 amino acids. Germline V gene sequence: CDR1 SQVTM, CDR2 ANQGSEA.

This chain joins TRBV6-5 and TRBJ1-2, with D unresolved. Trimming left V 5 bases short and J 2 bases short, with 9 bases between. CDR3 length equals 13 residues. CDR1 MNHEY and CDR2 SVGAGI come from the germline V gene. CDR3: CASSRRSNYGYTF. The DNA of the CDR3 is TGTGCCAGCAGTCGTCGTTCCAACTATGGCTACACCTTC.

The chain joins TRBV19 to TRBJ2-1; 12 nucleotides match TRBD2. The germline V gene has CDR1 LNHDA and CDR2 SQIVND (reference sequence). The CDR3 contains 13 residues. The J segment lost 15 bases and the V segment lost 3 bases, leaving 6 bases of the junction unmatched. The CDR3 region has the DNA TGTGCCAGTAGTATGACTAGCGGGAGATCCCTGTTCTTC. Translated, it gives CASSMTSGRSLFF.

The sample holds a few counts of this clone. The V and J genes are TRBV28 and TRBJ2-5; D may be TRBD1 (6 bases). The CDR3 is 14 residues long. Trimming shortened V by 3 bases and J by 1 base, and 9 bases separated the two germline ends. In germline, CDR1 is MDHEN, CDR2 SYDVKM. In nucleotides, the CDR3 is TGTGCCAGCAGTTTGACGGACAGCCAAGAGACCCAGTACTTC. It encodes CASSLTDSQETQYF.

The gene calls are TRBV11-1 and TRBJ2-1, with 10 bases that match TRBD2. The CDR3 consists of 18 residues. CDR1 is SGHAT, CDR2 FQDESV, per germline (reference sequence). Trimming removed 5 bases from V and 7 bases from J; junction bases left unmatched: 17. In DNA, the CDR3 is TGTGCCAGCAGCACAGGGGGTAGAGCGGGAGGGCCTAAAAATGAGCAGTTCTTC. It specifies CASSTGGRAGGPKNEQFF.

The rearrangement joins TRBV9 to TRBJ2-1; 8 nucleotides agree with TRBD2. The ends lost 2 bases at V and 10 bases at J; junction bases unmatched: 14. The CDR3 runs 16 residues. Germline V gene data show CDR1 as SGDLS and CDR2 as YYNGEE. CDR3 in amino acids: CASSVGGRSGSREQFF. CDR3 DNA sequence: TGTGCCAGCAGCGTTGGGGGGCGGAGCGGGAGCCGGGAGCAGTTCTTC.

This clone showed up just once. The CDR3 loop reads CAPPGSRSGWHRANYGYTF. The CDR3 nucleotides are TGCGCCCCCCCCGGGTCTAGGAGCGGGTGGCACCGAGCTAACTATGGCTACACCTTC. The V call is TRBV10-1, the J call TRBJ1-2; D gene uncertain. The V end was cut by 11 bases, the J end by 0 bases, with 31 bases between. CDR3 length equals 19 residues. Germline assignment: CDR1 WNHNN and CDR2 SYGVQD (reference sequence).

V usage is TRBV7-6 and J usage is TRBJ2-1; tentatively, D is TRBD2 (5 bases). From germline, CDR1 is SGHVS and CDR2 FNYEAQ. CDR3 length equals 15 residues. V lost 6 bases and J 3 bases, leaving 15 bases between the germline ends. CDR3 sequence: CASSFFDRDYNEQFF. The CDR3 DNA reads TGTGCCAGCAGTTTCTTCGACCGGGACTACAATGAGCAGTTCTTC. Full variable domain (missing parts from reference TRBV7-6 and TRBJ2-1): GAGVSQSPRYKVTKRGQDVALRCDPISGHVSLYWYRQALGQGPEFLTYFNYEAQQDKSGLPNDRFSAERPEGSISTLTIQRTEQRDSAMYRCASSFFDRDYNEQFFGPGTRLTVL.

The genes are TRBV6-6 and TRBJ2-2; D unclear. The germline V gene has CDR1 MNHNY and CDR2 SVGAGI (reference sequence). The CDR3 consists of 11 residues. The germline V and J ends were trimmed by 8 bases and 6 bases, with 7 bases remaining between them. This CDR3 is CASLLSGELFF. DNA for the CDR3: TGTGCCAGCCTCCTTTCCGGGGAGCTGTTTTTT.

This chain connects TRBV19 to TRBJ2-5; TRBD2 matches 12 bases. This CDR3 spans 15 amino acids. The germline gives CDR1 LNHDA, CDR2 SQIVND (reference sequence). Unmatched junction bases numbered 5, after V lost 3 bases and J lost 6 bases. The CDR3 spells CASSMTSGGGQTQYF. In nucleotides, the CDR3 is TGTGCCAGTAGTATGACTAGCGGGGGTGGACAGACCCAGTACTTC.

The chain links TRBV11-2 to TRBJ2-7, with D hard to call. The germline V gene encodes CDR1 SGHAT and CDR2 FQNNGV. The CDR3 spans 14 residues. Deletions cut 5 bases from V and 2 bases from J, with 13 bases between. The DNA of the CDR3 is TGTGCCAGCAGCGTCAGTACACCGACCTACGAGCAGTACTTC. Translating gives CASSVSTPTYEQYF. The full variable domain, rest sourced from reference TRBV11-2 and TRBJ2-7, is EAGVAQSPRYKIIEKRQSVAFWCNPISGHATLYWYQQILGQGPKLLIQFQNNGVVDDSQLPKDRFSAERLKGVDSTLKIQPAKLEDSAVYLCASSVSTPTYEQYFGPGTRLTVT.

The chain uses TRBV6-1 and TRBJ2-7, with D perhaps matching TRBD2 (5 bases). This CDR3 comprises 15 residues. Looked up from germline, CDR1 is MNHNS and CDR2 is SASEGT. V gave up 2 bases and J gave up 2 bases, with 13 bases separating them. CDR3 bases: TGTGCCAGCAGTGAAAGTCTAGCCGTCGCCTACGAGCAGTACTTC. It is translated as CASSESLAVAYEQYF.

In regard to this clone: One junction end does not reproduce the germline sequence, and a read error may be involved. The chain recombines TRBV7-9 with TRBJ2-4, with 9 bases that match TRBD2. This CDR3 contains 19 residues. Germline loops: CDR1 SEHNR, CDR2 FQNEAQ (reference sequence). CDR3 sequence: CSSSLAASELAGPKNIQYF. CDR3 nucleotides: TGTTCCAGCAGCTTAGCCGCCTCTGAACTAGCGGGTCCCAAAAACATTCAGTACTTC. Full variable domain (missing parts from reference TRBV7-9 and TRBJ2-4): DTGVSQNPRHKITKRGQNVTFRCDPISEHNRLYWYRQTLGQGPEFLTYFQNEAQLEKSRLLSDRFSAERPKGSFSTLEIQRTEQGDSAMYLCSSSLAASELAGPKNIQYFGAGTRLSVL.

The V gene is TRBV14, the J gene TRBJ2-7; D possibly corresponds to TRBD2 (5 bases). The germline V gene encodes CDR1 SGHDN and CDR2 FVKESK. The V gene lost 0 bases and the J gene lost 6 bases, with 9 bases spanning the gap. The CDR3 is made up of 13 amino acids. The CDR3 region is CASSQDRGFEQYF. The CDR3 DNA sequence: TGTGCCAGCAGCCAAGATCGAGGGTTCGAGCAGTACTTC.